This T cell receptor (beta chain) was sequenced during a study of vaccination effects on CD4 cells after COVID-19. Study as a whole: All study participants received two doses of BNT162b2 or mRNA-1273 vaccine. Regarding the study as a whole: Pronounced clonal contraction occurred in clones induced by infection and by vaccine late after vaccination.

After more than 8 days in culture, the CD4+ T cells were isolated. Replacing half the medium with IL-2 medium was done on days 3 and 7. Comment on this clone: As yet, its antigen is unknown.

Profiled with immunoSEQ multiplex PCR; TCRdb holds only in-frame clones, not every one. This sample yields around 40,000 clones, of which 65% to 70% are seen a single time; roughly 4.2% belongs to the top ten. Trimming took off 0 bases at V and 0 bases at J, with 4 bases between the two ends. Germline CDR1 and CDR2: SNHLY and FYNNEI. This CDR3 spans 14 amino acids. This sample comprised CD4+ T cells from PBMCs cultured without peptide, obtained before COVID-19 vaccination. The rearrangement links TRBV2 to TRBJ2-3, with unresolved D. The TCR sequence derives from a human donor who received a COVID-19 vaccine. CDR3 nucleotides: TGTGCCAGCAGTGAAGCTGTGAGCACAGATACGCAGTATTTT. It translates to CASSEAVSTDTQYF.